This T cell receptor (beta chain) was documented in a study of identical twins. Study results and limitations: Twin pairs' shared out-of-frame alpha sequences were enriched in low generation probability.

This clonotype turned up a few times. Its antigen remains unidentified. The V end lost 0 bases, the J end lost 0 bases, and 16 bases lay between the germline ends. The CDR3 covers 18 residues. Germline lookup yields CDR1 SGHKS and CDR2 YYEKEE (reference sequence). A universal primer binding site was introduced by template switching. The final cDNA contained unique molecular identifiers. Using its own MiXCR run on the 5' RACE reads, TCRdb lists one record per CDR3 protein. The table lists 500,000 or so distinct CDR3 sequences, about 13% of them singletons. The sample also formed part of further work on yellow fever vaccine responses in identical twins.

This chain joins TRBV5-5 and TRBJ2-1, with D tentatively TRBD1 (6 bases). The clonotype comes from a woman aged 18 to 35 in good health. The sample taken for sequencing was CD4+ T cells sorted from blood. The CDR3 DNA sequence: TGTGCCAGCAGCTTGGGCAGCGTGAGGGGGAGCTCCTACAATGAGCAGTTCTTC. Protein sequence: CASSLGSVRGSSYNEQFF. Together with reference TRBV5-5 and TRBJ2-1, the CDR3 gives the full variable domain: DAGVTQSPTHLIKTRGQQVTLRCSPISGHKSVSWYQQVLGQGPQFIFQYYEKEERGRGNFPDRFSARQFPNYSSELNVNALLLGDSALYLCASSLGSVRGSSYNEQFFGPGTRLTVL.